A selection of T cell receptor beta chains follows, all from one sample in a study of coeliac disease. Clones were sequenced by immunoSEQ multiplex PCR, and TCRdb holds only the in-frame ones, with some missing. Among 1,000 to 1,200 clones listed, roughly 50% were seen once. The specimen was intraepithelial lymphocytes from the gut. The receptors here all came from an older man without celiac disease. Each CDR3 is given with its conserved first and last residue. Each record gives: V gene, clone size, D gene, J gene, CDR3 protein, CDR3 DNA. A D gene is named only where the DNA matches it firmly. Some rows have no size entry. The others give once, few or many, or a class for an expanded clone.

>TRBV25-1|.|.|TRBJ1-1
CASSRENTEAFF
TGTGCCAGCAGTCGGGAGAACACTGAAGCTTTCTTT
>TRBV5-1|.|.|TRBJ2-2
CASSPTDSPTGELFF
TGCGCCAGCAGCCCGACGGACTCCCCCACCGGGGAGCTGTTTTTT
>TRBV6-5|.|.|TRBJ1-2
CASSSPRTAYGYTF
TGTGCCAGCTCCTCCCCTAGGACAGCCTATGGCTACACCTTC
>TRBV2|few|TRBD2|TRBJ2-3
CASSGGPRLAGVPDTQYF
TGTGCCAGCAGTGGGGGCCCTAGACTAGCGGGTGTCCCAGATACGCAGTATTTT
>TRBV27|few|TRBD1|TRBJ2-2
CASSVMRDRVSPGELFF
TGTGCCAGCAGTGTGATGCGGGACAGGGTTTCACCCGGGGAGCTGTTTTTT
>TRBV15|large|.|TRBJ1-4
CATSRVGDSNEKLFF
TGTGCCACCAGCAGAGTGGGAGACTCCAATGAAAAACTGTTTTTT
>TRBV5-6|.|.|TRBJ1-1
CASRPPRGNTEAFF
TGTGCCAGCAGACCCCCAAGAGGGAACACTGAAGCTTTCTTT
>TRBV6-5|few|.|TRBJ1-2
CASRSTGVYGYTF
TGTGCCAGCAGATCCACAGGCGTCTATGGCTACACCTTC
>TRBV11-2|.|.|TRBJ1-2
CASSLGAVYGYTF
TGTGCCAGCAGCTTAGGGGCAGTGTATGGCTACACCTTC
>TRBV7-2|.|TRBD2|TRBJ2-7
CASSPWGGSYEQYF
TGTGCCAGCAGCCCATGGGGGGGCTCCTACGAGCAGTACTTC
>TRBV11-2|.|.|TRBJ2-3
CASSLAGASDTQYF
TGTGCCAGCAGCTTAGCAGGGGCCTCAGATACGCAGTATTTT
>TRBV5-1|few|TRBD2|TRBJ2-2
CASSLRTSGGAAGTGELFF
TGCGCCAGCAGCTTACGCACTAGCGGGGGGGCCGCTGGGACCGGGGAGCTGTTTTTT
>TRBV6-1|.|.|TRBJ1-1
CASSDYGGMNTEAFF
TGTGCCAGCAGTGACTACGGGGGGATGAACACTGAAGCTTTCTTT
>TRBV10-3|few|TRBD1|TRBJ1-6
CAISEGTGSPLHF
TGTGCCATCAGTGAAGGGACAGGTTCCCCCCTCCACTTT
>TRBV28|few|TRBD1|TRBJ1-1
CASSFLDQGGNTEAFF
TGTGCCAGCAGTTTTCTGGACCAAGGGGGCAACACTGAAGCTTTCTTT
>TRBV19|.|.|TRBJ2-5
CASMAAKPRDPETQYF
TGTGCCAGTATGGCGGCCAAGCCCAGAGACCCAGAGACCCAGTACTTC
>TRBV28|.|TRBD2|TRBJ2-7
CASSGTTGGPLYEQYF
TGTGCCAGCAGTGGCACGACGGGGGGGCCTCTATACGAGCAGTACTTC
>TRBV7-9|.|TRBD1|TRBJ1-1
CASSETGTGNAEAFF
TGTGCCAGCAGCGAGACCGGGACAGGGAACGCTGAAGCTTTCTTT
>TRBV6-5|.|TRBD2|TRBJ2-2
CASSSVAGGPGELFF
TGTGCCAGCAGTTCCGTAGCGGGGGGGCCCGGGGAGCTGTTTTTT
>TRBV6-1|.|.|TRBJ2-7
CASTEEGWAYEQCF
TGTGCCAGCACCGAAGAGGGTTGGGCCTACGAGCAGTGCTTC
>TRBV28|.|TRBD1|TRBJ1-2
CASSLESRGNYGYTF
TGTGCCAGCAGTTTAGAGTCCAGGGGGAACTATGGCTACACCTTC
>TRBV2|.|TRBD2|TRBJ2-3
CASRRLAGGRDTQYF
TGTGCCAGCCGAAGACTAGCGGGGGGGCGAGATACGCAGTATTTT
>TRBV6-5|few|.|TRBJ1-4
CASRTRVGHNEKLFF
TGTGCCAGCAGAACCAGGGTCGGCCATAATGAAAAACTGTTTTTT
>TRBV30|.|TRBD1|TRBJ1-1
CAWIQGATEAFF
TGTGCCTGGATCCAGGGGGCCACTGAAGCTTTCTTT
>TRBV19|.|TRBD2|TRBJ2-1
CASSRFSGGAENEQFF
TGTGCCAGTAGTCGGTTTAGCGGGGGGGCCGAGAATGAGCAGTTCTTC
>TRBV6-5|.|.|TRBJ2-2
CASSYSNQGTGELFF
TGTGCCAGCAGTTACTCGAATCAGGGGACCGGGGAGCTGTTTTTT
>TRBV7-7|.|.|TRBJ2-7
CASSSSTGYEQYF
TGTGCCAGCAGCTCCTCTACGGGGTACGAGCAGTACTTC
>TRBV15|.|.|TRBJ1-1
CATSRAQGSEAFF
TGTGCCACCAGCAGAGCTCAGGGATCTGAAGCTTTCTTT
>TRBV27|.|.|TRBJ2-7
CASSLGGNAYEQYF
TGTGCCAGCAGCCTCGGAGGGAACGCGTACGAGCAGTACTTC
>TRBV6-1|few|.|TRBJ2-3
CASSEGSGVDTQYF
TGTGCCAGCAGTGAGGGGAGTGGGGTAGATACGCAGTATTTT
>TRBV7-8|.|TRBD1|TRBJ2-2
CASTPGGNTGELFF
TGTGCCAGCACCCCAGGGGGCAACACCGGGGAGCTGTTTTTT
>TRBV7-2|.|TRBD1|TRBJ2-5
CASRKGAGEKQYF
TGTGCCAGCAGAAAGGGGGCCGGAGAAAAGCAGTACTTC
>TRBV27|few|.|TRBJ1-2
CASSPAGKNYGYTF
TGTGCCAGCAGCCCGGCGGGGAAAAACTATGGCTACACCTTC